This is a list of T cell receptor beta chains from one sample in a study of T cells in Graves' hyperthyroidism and ophthalmopathy. Each CDR3 protein gets one entry after TCRdb re-called the multiplex PCR reads with MiXCR. The table has 640,000 or so distinct CDR3 sequences, about 15% seen once. Material for sequencing was blood. The source is a woman aged 40 to 49 with Graves' ophthalmopathy. CDR3s include the opening cysteine and the closing phenylalanine or tryptophan. The D gene is left open where the match is weak. The size entry is marked missing in some rows and otherwise reads once, few, many or a size class.

V gene	CDR3 length	J gene	clone size	D gene	CDR3 DNA	CDR3 protein
TRBV27	13	TRBJ1-1	many	-	TGTGCCAGCAGTTTTAAGTTCAACACTGAAGCTTTCTTT	CASSFKFNTEAFF
TRBV12-3/TRBV12-4	14	TRBJ2-7	many	-	TGTGCCAGCAGAACGGGGCGCAGCCTCAGAGAGCAGTACTTC	CASRTGRSLREQYF
TRBV28	12	TRBJ2-7	many	TRBD1	TGTGCCAGCAGGGACAGGGGGACTGAGCAGTACTTC	CASRDRGTEQYF
TRBV2	15	TRBJ2-5	many	TRBD1	TGTGCCAGCAGTGCGGACAGGGGGCGCCAAGAGACCCAGTACTTC	CASSADRGRQETQYF
TRBV6-1	16	TRBJ1-1	-	-	TGTGCCAGCAGTGAACAAGTTTTACAGGTGGCCACTGAAGCTTTCTTT	CASSEQVLQVATEAFF
TRBV27	16	TRBJ1-2	many	-	TGTGCCAGCAGCACCATACTCCGGGGGCGATCCTATGGCTACACCTTC	CASSTILRGRSYGYTF
TRBV30	16	TRBJ1-6	few	-	TGTGCTGGCCGAAAGGGGTTTAGCTCCTATAATTCACCCCTCCACTTT	CAGRKGFSSYNSPLHF
TRBV7-8	13	TRBJ1-2	many	-	TGTGCCAGCAGCCATATGGAGGATTTGGGCTACACCTTC	CASSHMEDLGYTF
TRBV15	15	TRBJ2-5	many	-	TGTGCCACCAGCAGGCCCCCAAGGGTCGGAGAGACCCAGTACTTC	CATSRPPRVGETQYF
TRBV29-1	15	TRBJ2-2	few	-	TGCAGCGGCCGAGCCGGGGCCGCGAACACCGGGGAGCTGTTTTTT	CSGRAGAANTGELFF
TRBV25-1	20	TRBJ2-7	-	TRBD2	TGTGCCAGCAGTGAATACTCCCACAGCGGGAGTTCCCGCGGGTCCTACGAGCAGTACTTC	CASSEYSHSGSSRGSYEQYF
TRBV28	15	TRBJ1-5	many	-	TGTGCCAGCAGGGATACAGGGATTGGGGCTCAGCCCCAGCATTTT	CASRDTGIGAQPQHF
TRBV28	14	TRBJ1-5	many	TRBD1	TGTGCCAGCAGTTTATTCACAGGGGATCAGCCCCAGCATTTT	CASSLFTGDQPQHF
TRBV28	13	TRBJ2-7	many	TRBD1	TGTGCCAGCAGTTACAGGGGGCCCTACGAGCAGTACTTC	CASSYRGPYEQYF
TRBV7-8	16	TRBJ2-2	many	-	TGTGCCAGCAGCGATGGACACCCCGTTTGGACCGGGGAGCTGTTTTTT	CASSDGHPVWTGELFF
TRBV20-1	19	TRBJ2-5	many	TRBD2	TGCAGTGCTAGAGATGTGTTAGGTAGCGGGAGCGGAAGGCAAGAGACCCAGTACTTC	CSARDVLGSGSGRQETQYF
TRBV24-1	15	TRBJ2-5	-	TRBD2	TGTGCCACCAGTGATCCCGGGACTAGCCAAGAGACCCAGTACTTC	CATSDPGTSQETQYF
TRBV7-9	18	TRBJ2-2	few	TRBD1	TGTGCCAGCAGCAACTCGCTGGGGACAGGGGGTATCACCGGGGAGCTGTTTTTT	CASSNSLGTGGITGELFF
TRBV28	15	TRBJ2-7	many	-	TGTGCCAGCAGTTTTATGGGGGAGATCTCCTACGAGCAGTACTTC	CASSFMGEISYEQYF
TRBV29-1	13	TRBJ1-1	many	-	TGCAGCGTTGCAGCAGGGAGGAACACTGAAGCTTTCTTT	CSVAAGRNTEAFF
TRBV30	13	TRBJ2-5	few	-	TGTGCCTGGATGAGCCGGCAGACTTTGACCCAGTACTTC	CAWMSRQTLTQYF
TRBV6-2/TRBV6-3	13	TRBJ2-7	many	-	TGTGCCAGCAGACTAGGGGGGGGCGGCGAGCAGTACTTC	CASRLGGGGEQYF
TRBV10-3	15	TRBJ1-3	many	TRBD1	TGTGCCATCAGCTCAACAGGGGCTCCTGGAAACACCATATATTTT	CAISSTGAPGNTIYF
TRBV7-2	13	TRBJ2-7	many	TRBD2	TGTGCCAGCAGCTCGGGACTAGATGACGAGCAGTACTTC	CASSSGLDDEQYF
TRBV30	10	TRBJ2-5	many	-	TGTGCCTGGAGTGTGGGGACCCAGTACTTC	CAWSVGTQYF
TRBV24-1	15	TRBJ2-5	many	TRBD1	TGTGCCACCAGTGGGGTGGACAGGGCCCAAGAGACCCAGTACTTC	CATSGVDRAQETQYF
TRBV6-5	13	TRBJ2-2	many	-	TGTGCCAGCAGTTCGACCTACACCGGGGAGCTGTTTTTT	CASSSTYTGELFF
TRBV5-5	15	TRBJ1-2	-	-	TGTGCCAGCAGCTTGGCTGAGGGGGACCTGACTGGCTACACCTTC	CASSLAEGDLTGYTF
TRBV12-3/TRBV12-4	13	TRBJ1-2	many	-	TGTGCCAGCAGTAAACGACAGGTCTATGGCTACACCTTC	CASSKRQVYGYTF
TRBV30	12	TRBJ2-5	-	-	TGTGCCTGGGGGGACATAAAAGAGACCCAGTACTTC	CAWGDIKETQYF
TRBV20-1	11	TRBJ2-7	many	-	TGCAGTGCTAGCCTAGACTACGAGCAGTACTTC	CSASLDYEQYF
TRBV15	14	TRBJ2-5	many	-	TGTGCCACCAGCAGAGCCCACACCCAAGAGACCCAGTACTTC	CATSRAHTQETQYF